One TCR beta chain is described in this entry. Time point noted: baseline pretreatment blood. The treatment: 15 Gy SBRT to primary tumor, nephrectomy 4 weeks later. Serial blood draws occurred at baseline and 2 and 4 weeks post-SBRT. This entry comes from a study of radiation and T cells in renal cell carcinoma. The assay was immunoSEQ multiplex PCR, and TCRdb's table has in-frame clones only and misses some. The sample has about 150,000 clones; around 89% are singletons. Germline V gene sequence: CDR1 SGHRS, CDR2 YFSETQ. With 0 bases removed from V and 7 bases from J, the gap between germline ends came to 11 bases. The CDR3 spans 14 residues.

This receptor was identified in a woman aged 70-85 years with renal cell carcinoma. Specimen: blood, collected from a patient whose treatment included radiotherapy and nephrectomy. The V gene is TRBV5-1, the J gene TRBJ2-1, with a weak D call TRBD2 (7 bases). The CDR3: CASSLEGGPNEQFF. DNA for the CDR3: TGCGCCAGCAGCTTGGAGGGGGGGCCGAATGAGCAGTTCTTC.